This TCR beta chain comes out of a study of a mutant IDH1 vaccine in newly diagnosed glioma. Study as a whole: Averaging around 40 years of age, treated patients were around 60% male and approximately 38% female. The earlier regimen, radiotherapy, temozolomide, or both, was most often both. Points from the study as a whole: Vaccine-induced responses were seen in approximately 93% of patients, spanning several MHC alleles. Changes in the top peripheral T cell clonotypes seemingly had no bearing on pseudoprogression.

Only in-frame clones appear in the TCRdb table, and some are missing; sequencing was by immunoSEQ multiplex PCR. The repertoire has under 65,000 clones, 65% to 80% of them found once; the top ten carry approximately 1.8%. As for time point: baseline, week 1 (first vaccination visit). Treatment indicated: pre-vaccination baseline after standard-of-care therapy. The germline V gene encodes CDR1 MGHDK and CDR2 SYGVNS. J was trimmed by 2 bases and V by 8 bases; bases with no gene match: 7. The CDR3 covers 17 residues. On this clone: Its antigen is unknown.

This chain connects TRBV25-1 to TRBJ2-6; 12 positions match TRBD1. The material was PBMCs, obtained from a glioma patient treated with radiotherapy, temozolomide or both. This sequence originates from a woman between 40 and 50 years old with glioma. CDR3 in amino acids: CASRPGQGATGANVLTF. The CDR3 DNA is TGTGCCAGCCGTCCGGGACAGGGGGCCACTGGGGCCAACGTCCTGACTTTC.